This T cell receptor (beta chain) was observed in a study of beta chain features in type 1 diabetes. Study conclusions and caveats: All four CD4+ subsets of Type 1 diabetes patients contained TCRB CDR3s that were moderately but significantly shorter. PCR might pick shorter templates more often, in the same way for patients and controls.

Since all of the isolated RNA was reverse transcribed, expressed TCRB transcripts were what got sequenced. Sequenced by immunoSEQ multiplex PCR; TCRdb stores in-frame clones only, minus some. The sample lists some 270,000 clones; approximately 11% were seen once. Concerning this clone itself: Its antigen remains unknown. A junction boundary mismatches the germline segment, possibly from a read error.

The CDR3 spans 12 residues. Germline assignment: CDR1 SGHNT and CDR2 YYREEE (reference sequence). The clonotype comes from a man aged 25 to 40 with type 1 diabetes. The specimen was naive CD4+ T cells from blood. V and J are TRBV5-4 and TRBJ2-7; D is undetermined. The CDR3 bases are TGTGCCAGCAGCTCCCCCTCCCACGAGCAGTACTTC. Its protein product is CASSSPSHEQYF.